This TCR beta chain was sequenced during a study of shared clonotypes between healthy human individuals. The wider study: Donors had three CD4 naive, three CD4 memory, two CD8 naive and one CD8 memory plate apiece.

There are 16 residues in the CDR3. Germline-derived CDR1 and CDR2 are SGHDT and YYEEEE. Trimming took off 3 bases at V and 0 bases at J, with 16 bases between the two ends. The table lists this clone with a few counts. Donors had no recently reported acute infections or vaccinations and were HIV-negative. The table came from immunoSEQ multiplex PCR; TCRdb's copy has only in-frame clones and leaves some out. The sample holds under 1,100,000 clones, approximately 80% seen once. The TCR comes from a man between 18 and 35 years old in good health. Some clones in this sample may be carry-over from other donors' samples. Sequencing was carried out using memory CD4+ T cells from PBMCs. The sample's subset: CD45RA-negative fraction. This chain uses TRBV5-6 with TRBJ2-7; possibly TRBD1 for D (6 bases). In DNA form, the CDR3 reads TGTGCCAGCAGCTCAAACCCGGACAGCAGCTCCTACGAGCAGTACTTC. Translated, it gives CASSSNPDSSSYEQYF.